Below, 27 T cell receptor beta chains from the same sample are listed, as sequenced in a study of blood T cell repertoires in COVID-19. Assay used: immunoSEQ multiplex PCR; TCRdb lists only in-frame clones, some missing. The sample lists about 59,000 clones, around 86% occurring once. The sequenced sample was peripheral blood. The receptor source for this set is a woman older than 75 with acute or convalescent COVID-19.

V usage is TRBV9 and J usage is TRBJ2-5; 7 bases line up with TRBD1. From germline, CDR1 is SGDLS and CDR2 YYNGEE. CDR3 size: 15 residues. Losses at the gene ends were 4 bases for V and 5 bases for J; bases not matched to a gene: 11. The CDR3 here is CASSPTRGGLETQYF. The DNA for the CDR3 is TGTGCCAGCAGCCCTACGCGAGGGGGCCTCGAGACCCAGTACTTC.

In DNA, the CDR3 is TGTGCCAGTAGTAAACCGGGACAAAGTAATTCACCCCTCCACTTT. This sequence encodes CASSKPGQSNSPLHF. The rearrangement joins TRBV19 to TRBJ1-6, with a possible D match to TRBD1 (6 bases). This CDR3 is built from 15 residues. Looked up from germline, CDR1 is LNHDA and CDR2 is SQIVND (reference sequence). V was clipped by 4 bases and J by 6 bases, with 13 bases between them. The whole variable domain, remainder taken from reference TRBV19 and TRBJ1-6, is DGGITQSPKYLFRKEGQNVTLSCEQNLNHDAMYWYRQDPGQGLRLIYYSQIVNDFQKGDIAEGYSVSREKKESFPLTVTSAQKNPTAFYLCASSKPGQSNSPLHFGNGTRLTVT.

The J gene is TRBJ2-3, the V gene TRBV5-1; 12 positions match TRBD2. Germline V lookup: CDR1 SGHRS, CDR2 YFSETQ. V trimming: 4 bases; J trimming: 4 bases; junction bases outside the gene matches: 7. CDR3 length equals 16 residues. CDR3 amino acids: CASSRRLAGEPDTQYF. The CDR3 DNA follows: TGCGCCAGCAGCCGCAGACTAGCGGGAGAACCAGATACGCAGTATTTT.

The chain employs TRBV7-3 and TRBJ2-3, with 8 bases matching TRBD2. V lost 5 bases to trimming and J lost 2 bases; unmatched junction nucleotides: 6. This CDR3 has 15 amino acids. Germline V CDR1 and CDR2: SGHTA, FQGTGA. Written as DNA, the CDR3 is TGTGCCAGCAGCCAAAGCGGGGGAGCCACAGATACGCAGTATTTT. It yields the protein CASSQSGGATDTQYF. Together with reference TRBV7-3 and TRBJ2-3, the CDR3 gives the full variable domain: GAGVSQTPSNKVTEKGKYVELRCDPISGHTALYWYRQSLGQGPEFLIYFQGTGAADDSGLPNDRFFAVRPEGSVSTLKIQRTERGDSAVYLCASSQSGGATDTQYFGPGTRLTVL.

J is TRBJ2-7 and V is TRBV18; 9 nucleotides agree with TRBD2. V lost 1 base, J lost 0 bases, and 4 bases stayed unmatched. In germline, CDR1 is KGHSH, CDR2 LQKENI. The CDR3 runs to 16 residues. The CDR3 protein is CASSPLRTSDSYEQYF. The CDR3 region has the DNA TGTGCCAGCTCACCACTAAGGACTAGCGACTCCTACGAGCAGTACTTC.

CDR3 sequence (DNA): TGTGCCTGGAGTAGAAACAGGGGCAATCAGCCCCAGCATTTT. Its protein is CAWSRNRGNQPQHF. The chain couples TRBV30 to TRBJ1-5; tentatively, D is TRBD1 (6 bases). V was pared by 2 bases and J by 2 bases, with 10 bases between. This CDR3 contains 14 residues. CDR1 is GTSNPN, CDR2 SVGIG, per germline (reference sequence).

The J gene is TRBJ2-3, the V gene TRBV3-1 (or the pseudogene TRBV3-2); 7 nucleotides match TRBD2. The CDR3 has 14 amino acids. Unmatched junction bases numbered 7, after V lost 6 bases and J lost 4 bases. CDR1 and CDR2 (germline): LGHDT, YNNKEL (reference sequence). The CDR3 DNA reads as TGTGCCAGCAGTCCAAGGGGAGGGCCAGATACGCAGTATTTT. Translation gives CASSPRGGPDTQYF.

The chain combines TRBV3-1 (or the pseudogene TRBV3-2) with TRBJ2-7; perhaps TRBD2 as D (5 bases). This CDR3 region has 15 residues. CDR1 LGHDT and CDR2 YNNKEL come from the germline V gene (reference sequence). Between the trimmed V and J ends, which lost 4 bases and 3 bases, there was a span of 16 bases. CDR3 protein: CASSPQPIGSYEQYF. CDR3 in DNA: TGTGCCAGCAGCCCCCAACCGATAGGGAGCTACGAGCAGTACTTC.

This rearrangement joins TRBV10-3 to TRBJ1-2, with D perhaps matching TRBD1 (5 bases). Trimming took 6 bases from V and 7 from J, leaving 15 bases between them. CDR3 length equals 13 residues. Germline V CDR1 and CDR2: ENHRY, SYGVKD. The CDR3 protein is CAIRADSRIGYTF. CDR3 nucleotides: TGTGCCATCAGGGCAGACAGTAGGATTGGCTACACCTTC.

This chain joins TRBV7-9 and TRBJ2-1; TRBD2 matches 14 bases. The CDR3 contains 19 residues. Germline V lookup: CDR1 SEHNR, CDR2 FQNEAQ (reference sequence). J gave up 8 bases and V 5 bases, and 17 bases lay outside the gene matches. This CDR3 is CASSPGLAGVSSIYDEQFF. CDR3 nucleotides: TGTGCCAGCAGCCCGGGACTAGCGGGAGTTAGTAGTATTTATGATGAGCAGTTCTTC.

The rearrangement uses TRBV6-2 or TRBV6-3 and TRBJ2-7; 10 bases match TRBD2. The trim removed 4 bases at V and 7 bases at J, leaving 7 bases unmatched. The CDR3 loop spans 14 amino acids. CDR1 is MNHEY and CDR2 is SVGEGT in the germline V gene. CDR3 DNA sequence: TGTGCCAGCAGTTCTAGCGGGGGCCCTAGAGAGCAGTACTTC. Its translation is CASSSSGGPREQYF.

The rearrangement links TRBV7-2 to TRBJ2-2, with 10 bases matching TRBD2. Germline V CDR1 and CDR2: SGHTA, FQGNSA. J was trimmed by 5 bases and V by 2 bases; bases with no gene match: 8. The CDR3 is made up of 17 amino acids. The CDR3 coding sequence is TGTGCCAGCAGCTTATATAGCGGGGGGCTGGTAACCGGGGAGCTGTTTTTT. Translated: CASSLYSGGLVTGELFF. Full variable domain (rest looked up from reference TRBV7-2 and TRBJ2-2): GAGVSQSPSNKVTEKGKDVELRCDPISGHTALYWYRQSLGQGLEFLIYFQGNSAPDKSGLPSDRFSAERTGGSVSTLTIQRTQQEDSAVYLCASSLYSGGLVTGELFFGEGSRLTVL.

This chain links TRBV5-5 with TRBJ2-7, with D tentatively TRBD1 (5 bases). CDR1 is SGHKS and CDR2 is YYEKEE in the germline V gene (reference sequence). The germline V and J ends were trimmed by 2 bases and 3 bases, with 9 bases remaining between them. The CDR3 covers 13 residues. The CDR3: CASSFSGLYEQYF. CDR3 nucleotide sequence: TGTGCCAGCAGCTTTTCAGGGCTCTACGAGCAGTACTTC.

Here the CDR3 reads CASSLVGSSYNEQFF. The DNA for the CDR3 is TGTGCCAGCAGCTTGGTCGGGTCGTCCTACAATGAGCAGTTCTTC. The chain links TRBV5-5 to TRBJ2-1; D is ambiguous. The CDR3 totals 15 residues. V lost 0 bases to trimming and J lost 1 base, with 8 bases between them. The germline V gene encodes CDR1 SGHKS and CDR2 YYEKEE (reference sequence). The variable domain in full, completed from reference TRBV5-5 and TRBJ2-1, reads DAGVTQSPTHLIKTRGQQVTLRCSPISGHKSVSWYQQVLGQGPQFIFQYYEKEERGRGNFPDRFSARQFPNYSSELNVNALLLGDSALYLCASSLVGSSYNEQFFGPGTRLTVL.

The chain employs TRBV5-8 and TRBJ2-7; 7 bases match TRBD1. The CDR3 covers 15 residues. V lost 5 bases and J lost 0; bases outside the gene matches: 8. Per the germline V gene, CDR1 is SGHTS and CDR2 is YDEGEE. CDR3 coding DNA: TGTGCCAGCAGTTACAGGGGATTCTTCTCCTACGAGCAGTACTTC. Amino acids: CASSYRGFFSYEQYF.

This chain links TRBV9 with TRBJ2-7, with D unclear. V lost 4 bases and J lost 2, with 19 bases in between. Germline CDR1 is SGDLS and CDR2 is YYNGEE. The CDR3 contains 16 residues. The CDR3: CASSPTTVRPPYEQYF. CDR3 in DNA: TGTGCCAGCAGCCCCACGACTGTGAGGCCCCCCTACGAGCAGTACTTC.

J is TRBJ2-1 and V is TRBV6-5; 13 bases align to TRBD2. CDR1 and CDR2 from the germline V gene are MNHEY and SVGAGI. This CDR3 comprises 16 residues. Trimming took 2 bases from V and 9 from J; bases not matched to a gene: 7. The CDR3 DNA reads TGTGCCAGCAGTTACCACGGACTAGCGGGGGTGAGTGAGCAGTTCTTC. This encodes CASSYHGLAGVSEQFF.

The V call is TRBV5-1, the J call TRBJ1-1, with D uncertain. This CDR3 contains 14 residues. Germline V CDR1 and CDR2: SGHRS, YFSETQ. Trimming pared 4 bases from V and 7 bases from J, leaving 17 bases between. Here the CDR3 reads CASSISDFKGEAFF. The CDR3 nucleotides read TGCGCCAGCAGCATATCGGACTTTAAGGGTGAAGCTTTCTTT.

The V gene is TRBV18, the J gene TRBJ2-1; 14 bases fit TRBD2. CDR1 is KGHSH, CDR2 LQKENI, per germline. V was clipped by 3 bases and J by 9 bases; unmatched bases: 7. The CDR3 is made up of 16 amino acids. CDR3 in DNA: TGTGCCAGCTCACCCCGGGGACTAGCGGGAGTGAGTGAGCAGTTCTTC. This sequence encodes CASSPRGLAGVSEQFF.

This sequence joins TRBV6-5 and TRBJ1-5; D unresolved. V gave up 8 bases and J gave up 5 bases, with 19 bases separating them. The CDR3 runs to 15 residues. Germline CDR1 and CDR2: MNHEY and SVGAGI. This CDR3 reads CASGPGGTIYQPQHF. Here the CDR3 DNA reads TGTGCCAGCGGCCCTGGAGGAACAATCTATCAGCCCCAGCATTTT.

V is TRBV7-9 and J is TRBJ1-1; TRBD1 matches at 7 bases. Germline CDR1 reads SEHNR; CDR2 reads FQNEAQ (reference sequence). V lost 6 bases to trimming and J lost 5 bases; unmatched junction nucleotides: 12. The CDR3 covers 15 residues. The CDR3 loop is CASRPKDRVGTEAFF. CDR3 nucleotides: TGTGCCAGCAGGCCTAAAGACAGGGTGGGGACTGAAGCTTTCTTT. The variable domain in full, completed from reference TRBV7-9 and TRBJ1-1, reads DTGVSQNPRHKITKRGQNVTFRCDPISEHNRLYWYRQTLGQGPEFLTYFQNEAQLEKSRLLSDRFSAERPKGSFSTLEIQRTEQGDSAMYLCASRPKDRVGTEAFFGQGTRLTVV.

This chain links TRBV1 with TRBJ2-3; the listed D gene, TRBD2, was not tested against the DNA. TRBV1 is reported as a pseudogene. This CDR3 spans 21 amino acids. The CDR3 DNA follows: TGCACCAGCAGCCGGCCAGATAGACTAGCGGGGGCATCCCTCCTCACAGATACGCAGTATTTT. Translation: CTSSRPDRLAGASLLTDTQYF.

This clone was observed a single time. The chain uses TRBV7-9 and TRBJ1-5, with 7 bases aligning to TRBD1. CDR3 length equals 13 residues. After removal of 4 bases from V and 9 bases from J, the junction contained 6 bases not matched to a gene. In germline, CDR1 is SEHNR, CDR2 FQNEAQ (reference sequence). CDR3 nucleotides: TGTGCCAGCAGCTGGGACAGTCCTTCGCCCCAGCATTTT. This translates into CASSWDSPSPQHF.

This chain joins TRBV10-3 and TRBJ1-2; D unclear. This CDR3 contains 14 residues. V dropped 4 bases and J dropped 7 bases, with 16 bases sitting between them. CDR1 and CDR2 from the germline V gene are ENHRY and SYGVKD. CDR3 region: CAISAPPAVPGYTF. DNA of the CDR3: TGTGCCATCAGTGCCCCCCCAGCGGTTCCTGGCTACACCTTC.

The rearrangement uses TRBV28 and TRBJ1-4; 9 bases line up with TRBD1. The length of the CDR3 is 14 residues. The junction had 5 bases not matched to a gene; V was cut back by 6 bases and J by 6 bases. Germline values: CDR1 MDHEN, CDR2 SYDVKM. The CDR3 region is CASSIGTGYEKLFF. The DNA for the CDR3 is TGTGCCAGCAGCATTGGGACAGGGTATGAAAAACTGTTTTTT.

The chain has TRBV19 and TRBJ2-1; 8 bases align to TRBD2. CDR1 and CDR2 (germline): LNHDA, SQIVND (reference sequence). The trim removed 5 bases at V and 2 bases at J, leaving 8 bases unmatched. The CDR3 contains 16 residues. The CDR3 is CASSVHPGLAYNEQFF. For the CDR3, the DNA is TGTGCCAGTAGTGTACACCCGGGACTAGCCTACAATGAGCAGTTCTTC. Supplemented by reference TRBV19 and TRBJ2-1, the full variable domain reads DGGITQSPKYLFRKEGQNVTLSCEQNLNHDAMYWYRQDPGQGLRLIYYSQIVNDFQKGDIAEGYSVSREKKESFPLTVTSAQKNPTAFYLCASSVHPGLAYNEQFFGPGTRLTVL.

The chain has TRBV23-1 and TRBJ1-5; D call uncertain. TRBV23-1 belongs to the ORF category, with a function that is uncertain. This CDR3 contains 23 residues. V was cut by 2 bases and J by 0 bases, with 32 bases left in between. The chain's CDR3 is CASSQGLVFREDPPKNSNQPQHF. In DNA, the CDR3 is TGCGCCAGCAGTCAAGGACTCGTCTTCCGCGAAGATCCACCGAAAAATAGCAATCAGCCCCAGCATTTT.